Each of the 18 T cell receptor beta chains below was sequenced from the same sample in a study of cytomegalovirus exposure and HLA in healthy donors. The PCR used 60 Vbeta and 13 Jbeta primers. Sequencing was performed with immunoSEQ multiplex PCR; in TCRdb, only in-frame clones are kept and a portion is missing. This sample has some 200,000 clones, with roughly 9.4% found just once. Sequenced: PBMCs. Receptors were obtained from a young woman in good health and CMV-seropositive.

This clone has just a few counts. For the CDR3, the DNA is TGCAGCGTTGAGGAGGGCAATCAGCCCCAGCATTTT. It is translated as CSVEEGNQPQHF. The chain recombines TRBV29-1 with TRBJ1-5; D unclear. The CDR3 runs 12 residues. Per the germline V gene, CDR1 is SQVTM and CDR2 is ANQGSEA. V lost 3 bases and J lost 2, with 5 bases in between.

This rearrangement joins TRBV19 to TRBJ2-7; tentatively, D is TRBD1 (5 bases). The germline V and J ends were trimmed by 1 base and 2 bases, with 12 bases remaining between them. Germline V CDR1 and CDR2: LNHDA, SQIVND (reference sequence). The CDR3 contains 15 residues. This chain's CDR3 is CASSIGRGQAYEQYF. The CDR3 bases are TGTGCCAGTAGTATAGGGCGAGGACAAGCCTACGAGCAGTACTTC.

This clone was detected only a few times. The J gene is TRBJ2-5, the V gene TRBV27; the match to TRBD2 covers 11 bases. Per germline, CDR1 MNHEY and CDR2 SMNVEV (reference sequence). V shed 8 bases, J shed 4 bases, and the junction held 3 bases outside the gene matches. This CDR3 contains 13 residues. CDR3 sequence reads: CASALAGVETQYF. The DNA of the CDR3 is TGTGCCAGCGCACTAGCGGGAGTAGAGACCCAGTACTTC.

The rearrangement joins TRBV5-1 to TRBJ2-1; 16 bases match TRBD2. Germline V gives CDR1 SGHRS, CDR2 YFSETQ. Trimming removed 2 bases from V and 5 bases from J; junction bases left unmatched: 4. CDR3 length: 17 residues. The CDR3 reads CASSFGTSGRENNEQFF. The CDR3 region has the DNA TGCGCCAGCAGCTTCGGGACTAGCGGGAGGGAGAACAATGAGCAGTTCTTC.

The gene calls are TRBV28 and TRBJ1-5, with D perhaps TRBD1 (5 bases). The CDR3 covers 11 residues. CDR1 and CDR2 (germline): MDHEN, SYDVKM. Deletions cut 6 bases from V and 5 bases from J, with 5 bases between. Written as DNA, the CDR3 is TGTGCCAGCAGAGGGGATCAGCCCCAGCATTTT. Amino acid sequence: CASRGDQPQHF.

The chain links TRBV13 to TRBJ2-7; 8 bases map to TRBD2. Germline V gene data show CDR1 as PRHDT and CDR2 as FYEKMQ (reference sequence). The CDR3 has 13 amino acids. V shed 5 bases, J shed 4 bases, and the junction held 4 bases outside the gene matches. For the CDR3, the DNA is TGTGCCAGCAGCCGGGGGGGGAGTTACGAGCAGTACTTC. Translation gives CASSRGGSYEQYF.

The rearrangement links TRBV6-1 to TRBJ2-3; 8 positions match TRBD2. The junction had 4 bases not matched to a gene; V was cut back by 5 bases and J by 6 bases. The CDR3 extends over 13 amino acids. Germline lookup yields CDR1 MNHNS and CDR2 SASEGT. The CDR3 here is CASSSGSLDTQYF. The CDR3 DNA reads TGTGCCAGCAGTAGCGGGAGCCTGGATACGCAGTATTTT.

This clone was counted between two and nine times. V and J are TRBV11-2 and TRBJ2-2; possibly TRBD2 for D (6 bases). The CDR3 totals 15 residues. V was trimmed by 3 bases and J by 5 bases, leaving 13 bases between them. CDR1 is SGHAT and CDR2 is FQNNGV in the germline V gene. CDR3 region: CASSLGTPLTGELFF. As DNA, the CDR3 is TGTGCCAGCAGCTTGGGGACTCCCTTGACCGGGGAGCTGTTTTTT.

The chain links TRBV7-3 to TRBJ2-3, with 8 bases that match TRBD2. This CDR3 contains 17 residues. V trimming: 5 bases; J trimming: 5 bases; junction bases outside the gene matches: 15. The germline V gene has CDR1 SGHTA and CDR2 FQGTGA. Here the CDR3 reads CASSPSTSDHYLDTQYF. The CDR3 nucleotides are TGTGCCAGCAGCCCTTCGACTAGCGACCATTATCTAGATACGCAGTATTTT.

The rearrangement uses TRBV7-3 and TRBJ1-2, with 8 bases fitting TRBD1. Trimming removed 0 bases from V and 6 bases from J; junction bases left unmatched: 3. This CDR3 region has 14 residues. In germline, CDR1 is SGHTA, CDR2 FQGTGA. Written as DNA, the CDR3 is TGTGCCAGCAGCTTAACGGCGGGACAGGATGGCTACACCTTC. Its translation: CASSLTAGQDGYTF.

In this sample, this clone turned up a few times. The chain combines TRBV5-1 with TRBJ2-5; D gene ambiguous. The CDR3 runs 14 residues. The V and J ends lost 1 base and 2 bases respectively, with 9 bases between them. Per germline, CDR1 SGHRS and CDR2 YFSETQ. The DNA of the CDR3 is TGCGCCAGCAGCTTGTTATCCGTTCAAGAGACCCAGTACTTC. It specifies CASSLLSVQETQYF. Combining the CDR3 with reference TRBV5-1 and TRBJ2-5 gives the whole variable domain KAGVTQTPRYLIKTRGQQVTLSCSPISGHRSVSWYQQTPGQGLQFLFEYFSETQRNKGNFPGRFSGRQFSNSRSEMNVSTLELGDSALYLCASSLLSVQETQYFGPGTRLLVL.

This chain uses TRBV19 with TRBJ1-2; D is unclear. This CDR3 has 12 residues. Per the germline V gene, CDR1 is LNHDA and CDR2 is SQIVND (reference sequence). Trimming removed 3 bases at V and 0 bases at J, with 2 bases between. CDR3 sequence reads: CASSITNYGYTF. The CDR3 nucleotides read TGTGCCAGTAGTATTACTAACTATGGCTACACCTTC.

In its sample, this clone was seen a few times. This chain uses TRBV6-5 with TRBJ2-7; TRBD1 might be the D (6 bases). Trimming removed 6 bases at V and 0 bases at J, with 15 bases between. CDR1 MNHEY and CDR2 SVGAGI come from the germline V gene. The CDR3 runs 15 residues. DNA of the CDR3: TGTGCCAGCAGCCCGATTCCGGGACACTCCTACGAGCAGTACTTC. This encodes CASSPIPGHSYEQYF.

CDR3 coding DNA: TGCGCCAGCAGCCCCCCGGGGACAGGGGGCAAGTCTGAAGCTTTCTTT. It is translated as CASSPPGTGGKSEAFF. V is TRBV4-1 and J is TRBJ1-1, with 12 bases identical to TRBD1. CDR1 MGHRA and CDR2 YSYEKL come from the germline V gene. V shed 4 bases and J 6 bases; nucleotides not matched to a gene: 9. The CDR3 covers 16 residues.

The J gene is TRBJ2-5, the V gene TRBV6-1, with a tentative D call TRBD1 (6 bases). The CDR3 has 14 amino acids. Trimming took 8 bases from V and 5 from J, leaving 18 bases between them. Germline V gene data show CDR1 as MNHNS and CDR2 as SASEGT. The CDR3 coding sequence is TGTGCCAGCTTCGGTCCTTGGGGGCGGGAGACCCAGTACTTC. Protein: CASFGPWGRETQYF.

The gene calls are TRBV7-6 and TRBJ1-1; possibly TRBD1 for D (5 bases). The V end was cut by 0 bases, the J end by 5 bases, with 7 bases between. There are 13 residues in the CDR3. Germline CDR1 reads SGHVS; CDR2 reads FNYEAQ. CDR3 sequence reads: CASSLARGTEAFF. The CDR3 DNA reads TGTGCCAGCAGCTTAGCAAGGGGAACTGAAGCTTTCTTT. The full variable domain, with the rest looked up from reference TRBV7-6 and TRBJ1-1, is GAGVSQSPRYKVTKRGQDVALRCDPISGHVSLYWYRQALGQGPEFLTYFNYEAQQDKSGLPNDRFSAERPEGSISTLTIQRTEQRDSAMYRCASSLARGTEAFFGQGTRLTVV.

This clone was picked up a small number of times. The V gene is TRBV4-2, the J gene TRBJ2-2, with 11 bases fitting TRBD2. V gave up 0 bases and J gave up 0 bases; unmatched junction bases: 18. Germline-derived CDR1 and CDR2 are LGHNA and YNFKEQ. The CDR3 length is 23 residues. CDR3 DNA: TGTGCCAGCAGCCAAGAAATGTTGACTAGCGGGACCCGATCGTTTCCGAACACCGGGGAGCTGTTTTTT. It is translated as CASSQEMLTSGTRSFPNTGELFF.

In its sample, this clone was seen many times. CDR3 amino acids: CASSDSGLMASWGTQYF. In nucleotides, the CDR3 is TGTGCCAGCAGTGACTCTGGACTTATGGCGTCTTGGGGGACCCAGTACTTC. The V and J genes are TRBV6-4 and TRBJ2-5, with D tentatively TRBD2 (5 bases). This CDR3 spans 17 amino acids. Germline V CDR1 and CDR2: MRHNA, SNTAGT. The germline V and J ends were trimmed by 0 bases and 7 bases, with 21 bases remaining between them.